The 11 T cell receptor beta chains reported below all come from one sample, sequenced in a study of T cells in Graves' hyperthyroidism and ophthalmopathy. The TCR beta CDR3 regions underwent amplification using RNA transcripts as the source. Primed by the HTBI set, a first-round RT-PCR was run on the TCR CDR3. Via MiXCR, TCRdb re-called the multiplex PCR reads, giving one row per CDR3 protein. The sample holds over 550,000 distinct CDR3 sequences, roughly a sixth seen once. The specimen sequenced was blood. These receptors originate from a woman aged 18-29 years with Graves' hyperthyroidism.

The sample holds many counts of this clonotype. The rearrangement links TRBV30 to TRBJ1-1; D may be TRBD1 (5 bases). The CDR3 contains 12 residues. Trimming pared 3 bases from V and 5 bases from J, leaving 10 bases between. Germline assignment: CDR1 GTSNPN and CDR2 SVGIG (reference sequence). CDR3: CAWSIRGTEAFF. The CDR3, as DNA: TGTGCCTGGAGCATACGGGGGACTGAAGCTTTCTTT.

This clonotype was detected ten times or more. The V gene is TRBV3-1, the J gene TRBJ2-7; TRBD2 might be the D (6 bases). The CDR3 length is 14 residues. Germline CDR1 is LGHDT and CDR2 is YNNKEL (reference sequence). The ends were cut back, 1 base at V and 4 bases at J, with 11 bases in the middle. DNA for the CDR3: TGTGCCAGCAGCCAAGCGGGAGTTGGTTACGAGCAGTACTTC. Encoded protein: CASSQAGVGYEQYF.

This clonotype came up a few times. The J gene is TRBJ1-2, the V gene TRBV6-1, with no clear D. Germline V gene lookup returns CDR1 MNHNS and CDR2 SASEGT. This CDR3 region has 15 residues. Between the trimmed V and J ends, which lost 0 bases and 5 bases, there was a span of 13 bases. CDR3 protein: CASSEAGLVEYGYTF. CDR3 coding DNA: TGTGCCAGCAGTGAAGCGGGATTAGTTGAATATGGCTACACCTTC.

This clonotype was detected ten times or more. The chain combines TRBV3-1 with TRBJ1-5; D uncertain. Trimming took off 4 bases at V and 4 bases at J, with 8 bases between the two ends. CDR1 and CDR2 (germline): LGHDT, YNNKEL (reference sequence). This CDR3 has 13 amino acids. Written as DNA, the CDR3 is TGTGCCAGCAGCCCCGTGGGGAATCAGCCCCAGCATTTT. Translation: CASSPVGNQPQHF.

This clonotype was recorded at least ten times. The rearrangement links TRBV7-9 to TRBJ2-3; TRBD2 agrees at 10 bases. Trimming took 8 bases from V and 1 from J; bases not matched to a gene: 18. CDR1 is SEHNR, CDR2 FQNEAQ, per germline (reference sequence). This CDR3 is built from 19 residues. This CDR3 reads CASGEVSGGAFYGTDTQYF. CDR3 coding DNA: TGTGCCAGCGGAGAGGTCAGCGGGGGGGCCTTTTACGGCACAGATACGCAGTATTTT. The full variable domain, rest sourced from reference TRBV7-9 and TRBJ2-3, is DTGVSQNPRHKITKRGQNVTFRCDPISEHNRLYWYRQTLGQGPEFLTYFQNEAQLEKSRLLSDRFSAERPKGSFSTLEIQRTEQGDSAMYLCASGEVSGGAFYGTDTQYFGPGTRLTVL.

This chain joins TRBV30 and TRBJ1-2, with D perhaps TRBD1 (5 bases). The CDR3 has 10 residues. Per germline, CDR1 GTSNPN and CDR2 SVGIG (reference sequence). V lost 5 bases to trimming and J lost 8 bases, with 9 bases between them. The CDR3 nucleotides are TGTGCCTGGGACCGGGGGGGCTACACCTTC. It encodes CAWDRGGYTF.

This clonotype was counted a few times. The chain carries TRBV6-9 and TRBJ2-7; 7 nucleotides agree with TRBD2. Trimming cost V 1 base and J 2 bases; bases outside gene matches: 8. In germline, CDR1 is MNHGY, CDR2 SVAAGI. The CDR3 totals 16 residues. CDR3 protein: CASSYYSQREAYEQYF. The CDR3 DNA reads TGTGCCAGCAGTTATTACAGTCAGCGGGAAGCCTACGAGCAGTACTTC.

This sequence joins TRBV7-9 and TRBJ2-1; D not resolved. Deletions cut 5 bases from V and 7 bases from J, with 9 bases between. The CDR3 runs 12 residues. CDR1 and CDR2 from the germline V gene are SEHNR and FQNEAQ (reference sequence). The CDR3 sequence is CASSTKVNEQFF. CDR3 in DNA: TGTGCCAGCAGCACTAAGGTGAATGAGCAGTTCTTC.

The chain recombines TRBV20-1 with TRBJ1-6; tentatively, D is TRBD1 (6 bases). With 4 bases removed from V and 9 bases from J, the gap between germline ends came to 16 bases. The CDR3 loop spans 14 amino acids. CDR1 DFQATT and CDR2 SNEGSKA come from the germline V gene (reference sequence). The CDR3: CSAKPRGHGSPLHF. In DNA form, the CDR3 reads TGCAGTGCTAAGCCTCGGGGGCATGGTTCACCCCTCCACTTT.

V is TRBV5-1 and J is TRBJ1-4; TRBD1 matches 7 bases. This CDR3 is 14 amino acids long. The junction had 1 base not matched to a gene; V was cut back by 1 base and J by 4 bases. Germline V CDR1 and CDR2: SGHRS, YFSETQ. The CDR3 loop reads CASSLTGDNEKLFF. In DNA, the CDR3 is TGCGCCAGCAGCTTGACAGGGGATAATGAAAAACTGTTTTTT. The complete variable domain, with remaining parts taken from reference TRBV5-1 and TRBJ1-4, reads KAGVTQTPRYLIKTRGQQVTLSCSPISGHRSVSWYQQTPGQGLQFLFEYFSETQRNKGNFPGRFSGRQFSNSRSEMNVSTLELGDSALYLCASSLTGDNEKLFFGSGTQLSVL.

Note on this clonotype: One base away lies a much larger clone, so this may be a sequencing read error. This rearrangement joins TRBV28 to TRBJ2-7; D unresolved. Between the trimmed V and J ends, which lost 2 bases and 3 bases, there was a span of 11 bases. This CDR3 contains 14 residues. The germline CDR1 and CDR2 sequences are MDHEN and SYDVKM. CDR3 loop: CASSLAPPGYEQYF. CDR3 nucleotide sequence: TGTGCCAGCAGTTTAGCCCCGCCCGGCTACGAGCAGTACTTC.